One and the same sample provided the 30 T cell receptor beta chains below, sequenced in a study of read filtering for tumor transcriptome and immune sequencing. From approximately 430 ng of RNA, a library with molecular barcoded alpha/delta and beta/gamma adaptors was made. From the reads, TCRdb called clonotypes with MiXCR, one entry per CDR3 protein. This sample has roughly 60,000 distinct CDR3 sequences, with approximately 22% found just once. The material sequenced was a population of CD138-negative cells sorted from bone marrow. These receptors were obtained from a donor aged 40 or older with multiple myeloma.

Comment on this clonotype: A much bigger clone sits one base away, suggesting this may be a read error. This chain uses TRBV6-4 with TRBJ2-4; the match to TRBD2 covers 10 bases. The CDR3 length is 13 residues. Germline lookup yields CDR1 MRHNA and CDR2 SNTAGT. The CDR3 DNA reads TGTGCCAGCAGCCCTAGCGGGAGTGACATTCGGTACTTC. Its translation is CASSPSGSDIRYF.

In this sample, this clonotype turned up many times. The rearrangement links TRBV6-1 to TRBJ1-4; the D is unclear. Deletions cut 1 base from V and 5 bases from J, with 11 bases between. CDR3 length equals 15 residues. The germline V gene encodes CDR1 MNHNS and CDR2 SASEGT. CDR3: CASSEGPGINEKLFF. DNA for the CDR3: TGTGCCAGCAGTGAAGGTCCGGGTATAAATGAAAAACTGTTTTTT.

This clonotype was found many times. The gene calls are TRBV5-1 and TRBJ2-2, with D possibly TRBD1 on 6 matching bases. This CDR3 comprises 15 residues. Trimming took 3 bases from V and 4 from J, leaving 13 bases between them. Per the germline V gene, CDR1 is SGHRS and CDR2 is YFSETQ. The CDR3 DNA follows: TGCGCCAGCAGCTGGGACAACCCGGTCACCGGGGAGCTGTTTTTT. Protein product: CASSWDNPVTGELFF. The variable domain in full, with the rest retrieved from reference TRBV5-1 and TRBJ2-2, is KAGVTQTPRYLIKTRGQQVTLSCSPISGHRSVSWYQQTPGQGLQFLFEYFSETQRNKGNFPGRFSGRQFSNSRSEMNVSTLELGDSALYLCASSWDNPVTGELFFGEGSRLTVL.

This clonotype has ten or more counts. The chain joins TRBV10-3 to TRBJ2-3, with D possibly TRBD2 on 7 matching bases. There are 16 residues in the CDR3. Germline CDR1 ENHRY, CDR2 SYGVKD. Trimming removed 3 bases from V and 6 bases from J, with 19 bases in between. The DNA of the CDR3 is TGTGCCATCAGTGATGGTTCGGGGGGCTTTGCGGATACGCAGTATTTT. Translation: CAISDGSGGFADTQYF.

A note on this clonotype: Possible read error: a much larger clone is one base away. Since the CDR3 does not end with the conserved phenylalanine or tryptophan, this likely comes from a read error. The rearrangement joins TRBV5-5 to TRBJ1-1; D call uncertain. This CDR3 has 14 residues. Looked up from germline, CDR1 is SGHKS and CDR2 is YYEKEE (reference sequence). The V end was cut by 3 bases, the J end by 6 bases, with 15 bases between. CDR3 loop: CASSSPVPGAEAFS. The CDR3 DNA is TGTGCCAGCAGCTCCCCGGTCCCCGGGGCTGAAGCTTTCTCT.

Ten or more counts support this clonotype. V and J are TRBV19 and TRBJ2-2; D not resolved. V lost 7 bases and J lost 4, with 4 bases in between. The CDR3 covers 11 residues. From germline, CDR1 is LNHDA and CDR2 SQIVND (reference sequence). The CDR3 region has the DNA TGTGCCAGTACACTCACCGGGGAGCTGTTTTTT. Translating it yields CASTLTGELFF.

This clonotype has a handful of counts. V gene TRBV11-2 combines with J gene TRBJ2-7; D gene uncertain. The CDR3 length is 14 residues. Per germline, CDR1 SGHAT and CDR2 FQNNGV. The V end was cut by 1 base, the J end by 6 bases, with 13 bases between. The CDR3 is CASSLVIGPGEQYF. The DNA of the CDR3 is TGTGCCAGCAGCTTAGTGATAGGGCCGGGCGAGCAGTACTTC.

The J gene is TRBJ2-3, the V gene TRBV14; no clear D. The length of the CDR3 is 15 residues. Germline-derived CDR1 and CDR2 are SGHDN and FVKESK. Trimming removed 0 bases from V and 1 base from J, with 8 bases in between. The CDR3 coding sequence is TGTGCCAGCAGCCAAGAGGCCGCTCGCACAGATACGCAGTATTTT. Translation: CASSQEAARTDTQYF.

This clonotype was seen many times. The chain is built from TRBV7-9 and TRBJ1-5; a weak D match, TRBD1 (5 bases). Trimming removed 3 bases from V and 6 bases from J, with 12 bases in between. CDR3 size: 14 residues. The germline gives CDR1 SEHNR, CDR2 FQNEAQ (reference sequence). The CDR3 nucleotides read TGTGCCAGCAGCTTTGGGGCGGGGAGTCAGCCCCAGCATTTT. As protein: CASSFGAGSQPQHF.

This clonotype was recorded a few times. In DNA form, the CDR3 reads TGTGCCAGCAGCTTAACAGGGGGGGGCATGGTGACAGATACGCAGTATTTT. Translated: CASSLTGGGMVTDTQYF. The genes are TRBV7-3 and TRBJ2-3; D might be TRBD2 (7 bases). Per germline, CDR1 SGHTA and CDR2 FQGTGA. This CDR3 spans 17 amino acids. V dropped 0 bases and J dropped 3 bases, with 16 bases sitting between them.

There are many counts of this clonotype. The J gene is TRBJ2-6, the V gene TRBV7-8; D unresolved. This CDR3 comprises 16 residues. Germline CDR1 reads SGHVS; CDR2 reads FQNEAQ. V dropped 0 bases and J dropped 0 bases, with 6 bases sitting between them. As DNA, the CDR3 is TGTGCCAGCAGCTTAGCCCGCTACTCTGGGGCCAACGTCCTGACTTTC. Its protein is CASSLARYSGANVLTF.

The table lists this clonotype with many counts. This chain uses TRBV29-1 with TRBJ2-6, with unresolved D. Germline values: CDR1 SQVTM, CDR2 ANQGSEA. Trimming pared 3 bases from V and 4 bases from J, leaving 4 bases between. The CDR3 is made up of 12 amino acids. The CDR3 sequence: CSVDLGANVLTF. For the CDR3, the DNA is TGCAGCGTTGACTTGGGGGCCAACGTCCTGACTTTC.

This clonotype was observed a handful of times. Being one base from a much bigger clone, this may be a read error. The CDR3 nucleotides read TGTGCCAGCAGTTTTTCAGCGGGTCAAAAAGGAACCCAGTACTTC. Translated: CASSFSAGQKGTQYF. The J gene is TRBJ2-5, the V gene TRBV28, with D possibly TRBD2 on 6 matching bases. Trimming removed 3 bases from V and 8 bases from J, with 19 bases in between. CDR3 length: 15 amino acids. Germline loops: CDR1 MDHEN, CDR2 SYDVKM.

In this sample, this clonotype turned up many times. The rearrangement uses TRBV5-1 and TRBJ2-7, with 10 bases aligning to TRBD2. Germline CDR1 SGHRS, CDR2 YFSETQ. This CDR3 region has 15 residues. V lost 2 bases, J lost 0 bases, and 2 bases stayed unmatched. The CDR3 spells CASSFSGRSSYEQYF. The CDR3, as DNA: TGCGCCAGCAGCTTTAGCGGGAGGAGCTCCTACGAGCAGTACTTC.

This clonotype was recorded at least ten times. The chain employs TRBV20-1 and TRBJ2-2, with 11 nucleotides matching TRBD1. Losses at the gene ends were 3 bases for V and 6 bases for J; bases not matched to a gene: 9. Germline V gene lookup returns CDR1 DFQATT and CDR2 SNEGSKA (reference sequence). The CDR3 contains 16 residues. This chain's CDR3 is CSARDIRTGGSGELFF. The CDR3 DNA sequence: TGCAGTGCTAGGGATATCAGGACAGGGGGCTCCGGGGAGCTGTTTTTT.

The chain uses TRBV30 and TRBJ1-1; D perhaps matches TRBD1 (6 bases). Between the trimmed V and J ends, which lost 3 bases and 6 bases, there was a span of 20 bases. The CDR3 totals 15 residues. Germline loops: CDR1 GTSNPN, CDR2 SVGIG (reference sequence). The CDR3 DNA reads TGTGCCTGGAGGCCGGGACACCACCGGGGCTCTGAAGCTTTCTTT. Translated: CAWRPGHHRGSEAFF.

The CDR3 reads CASSFLRFPGTEAFF. The CDR3 coding sequence is TGTGCCAGCAGTTTTTTACGCTTCCCGGGCACTGAAGCTTTCTTT. This chain joins TRBV12-3 or TRBV12-4 and TRBJ1-1; the D is unclear. The V end lost 3 bases, the J end lost 4 bases, and 15 bases lay between the germline ends. The CDR3 totals 15 residues.

There are many counts of this clonotype. The rearrangement uses TRBV3-1 and TRBJ1-5; D possibly corresponds to TRBD1 (5 bases). The CDR3 has 14 amino acids. With 2 bases removed from V and 6 bases from J, the gap between germline ends came to 11 bases. Germline V gene sequence: CDR1 LGHDT, CDR2 YNNKEL (reference sequence). DNA of the CDR3: TGTGCCAGCAGCCAAAGCGGGGGAAGTCAGCCCCAGCATTTT. Protein: CASSQSGGSQPQHF.

There are many counts of this clonotype. V is TRBV19 and J is TRBJ2-7; unclear D gene. The germline gives CDR1 LNHDA, CDR2 SQIVND (reference sequence). The V and J ends lost 3 bases and 3 bases respectively, with 15 bases between them. This CDR3 has 15 residues. As DNA, the CDR3 is TGTGCCAGTAGTATCGGCTCCGGATACCTCTACGAGCAGTACTTC. Translated, it gives CASSIGSGYLYEQYF.

There are many counts of this clonotype. This chain connects TRBV10-3 to TRBJ2-1, with D possibly being TRBD2 (5 bases). Trimming cost V 6 bases and J 9 bases, with 18 bases left between them. Germline V CDR1 and CDR2: ENHRY, SYGVKD. The CDR3 totals 14 residues. CDR3 DNA: TGTGCCATCAGGAGTCCGAGTAGCGTCGTTGAGCAGTTCTTC. Translation: CAIRSPSSVVEQFF.

This clonotype was detected many times. Here the CDR3 reads CASSFPGQGPSTEQYF. The CDR3 DNA follows: TGTGCCAGCAGCTTCCCCGGACAGGGCCCTAGCACCGAGCAGTACTTC. The V and J genes are TRBV11-2 and TRBJ2-7, with 8 bases identical to TRBD1. V was clipped by 3 bases and J by 6 bases; unmatched bases: 13. The CDR3 covers 16 residues. Germline V gene sequence: CDR1 SGHAT, CDR2 FQNNGV.

This rearrangement joins TRBV30 to TRBJ2-5, with 12 bases that match TRBD2. J gave up 5 bases and V 3 bases, and 4 bases lay outside the gene matches. Germline V lookup: CDR1 GTSNPN, CDR2 SVGIG (reference sequence). This CDR3 spans 14 amino acids. The CDR3 DNA is TGTGCCTGGAGCAGGACTAGCGGGATGGAGACCCAGTACTTC. Residues: CAWSRTSGMETQYF.

Details on this clonotype: The junction does not match germline at one end; this may be a read error. The CDR3 region is CSAIDRGRDTGELSF. The CDR3 nucleotides read TGCAGTGCTATAGACAGGGGCAGGGACACCGGGGAGCTGTCTTTT. J is TRBJ2-2 and V is TRBV20-1; TRBD1 matches 8 bases. Germline CDR1 reads DFQATT; CDR2 reads SNEGSKA (reference sequence). The CDR3 has 15 residues.

This clonotype came up many times. The rearrangement joins TRBV10-3 to TRBJ1-5, with D unresolved. Deletions cut 0 bases from V and 8 bases from J, with 14 bases between. Germline V gene lookup returns CDR1 ENHRY and CDR2 SYGVKD. This CDR3 spans 15 amino acids. CDR3 coding DNA: TGTGCCATCAGTGAGTCGAAAACGACGACGGAGCCCCAGCATTTT. It specifies CAISESKTTTEPQHF.

Regarding this clonotype: Just one base apart from a much larger clone, this may be a read error. The chain links TRBV6-6 to TRBJ2-2; D is unresolved. This CDR3 region has 11 residues. CDR1 and CDR2 from the germline V gene are MNHNY and SVGAGI (reference sequence). V dropped 6 bases and J dropped 7 bases, with 6 bases sitting between them. The CDR3 protein is CASRIIGELFF. CDR3 nucleotide sequence: TGTGCCAGCAGAATCATCGGGGAGCTGTTTTTT.

The rearrangement joins TRBV27 to TRBJ2-2; 16 bases agree with TRBD2. CDR1 MNHEY and CDR2 SMNVEV come from the germline V gene (reference sequence). This CDR3 has 19 amino acids. V trimming: 5 bases; J trimming: 6 bases; junction bases outside the gene matches: 12. DNA for the CDR3: TGTGCCAGCAGTACCCTGGGACTAGCGGGGGGGCTTGTCTCCGGGGAGCTGTTTTTT. Translated: CASSTLGLAGGLVSGELFF.

Many counts were recorded for this clonotype. This chain joins TRBV20-1 and TRBJ2-5; 7 nucleotides agree with TRBD2. CDR3 length: 14 residues. Germline trimming cut 1 base from V and 3 bases from J; bases unmatched to any gene: 5. Germline V lookup: CDR1 DFQATT, CDR2 SNEGSKA (reference sequence). The CDR3 sequence is CSARVGAGEETQYF. The CDR3 nucleotides are TGCAGTGCTAGAGTCGGCGCGGGGGAAGAGACCCAGTACTTC.

This sequence joins TRBV20-1 and TRBJ1-1; 8 bases align to TRBD1. V was pared by 6 bases and J by 5 bases, with 8 bases of the junction left unmatched. Germline V gene lookup returns CDR1 DFQATT and CDR2 SNEGSKA (reference sequence). This CDR3 has 13 amino acids. The CDR3 nucleotides read TGCAGTGCAGCCGGACAGGGTTGGACTGAAGCTTTCTTT. This sequence encodes CSAAGQGWTEAFF.

This sequence joins TRBV9 and TRBJ2-3; TRBD2 agrees at 8 bases. Germline V gene data show CDR1 as SGDLS and CDR2 as YYNGEE. J gave up 8 bases and V 3 bases, and 8 bases lay outside the gene matches. The CDR3 is 14 residues long. CDR3 amino acids: CASSGFGGEGTQYF. The CDR3 DNA sequence: TGTGCCAGCAGCGGTTTCGGGGGGGAAGGTACGCAGTATTTT.

V is TRBV9 and J is TRBJ2-1, with D tentatively TRBD2 (6 bases). CDR3 length equals 15 residues. V was clipped by 2 bases and J by 6 bases, with 15 bases between them. Germline CDR1 and CDR2: SGDLS and YYNGEE. The CDR3 loop reads CASSVTSWGSNEQFF. CDR3 DNA: TGTGCCAGCAGCGTGACTAGTTGGGGTAGCAATGAGCAGTTCTTC.